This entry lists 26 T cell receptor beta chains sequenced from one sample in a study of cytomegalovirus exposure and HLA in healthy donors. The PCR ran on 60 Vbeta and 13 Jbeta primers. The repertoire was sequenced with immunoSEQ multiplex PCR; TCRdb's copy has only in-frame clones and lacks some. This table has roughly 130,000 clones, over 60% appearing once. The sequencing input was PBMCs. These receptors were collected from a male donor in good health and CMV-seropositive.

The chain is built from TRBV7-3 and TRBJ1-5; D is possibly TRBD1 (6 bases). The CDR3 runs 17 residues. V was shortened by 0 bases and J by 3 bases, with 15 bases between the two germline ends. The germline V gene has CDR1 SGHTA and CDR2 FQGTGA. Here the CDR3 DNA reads TGTGCCAGCAGCTTAACCGTTAGCCAGGGACACAATCAGCCCCAGCATTTT. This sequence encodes CASSLTVSQGHNQPQHF.

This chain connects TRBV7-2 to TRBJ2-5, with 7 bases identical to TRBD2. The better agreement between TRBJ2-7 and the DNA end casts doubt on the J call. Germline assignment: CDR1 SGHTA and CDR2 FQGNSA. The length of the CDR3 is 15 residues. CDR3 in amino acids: CASANYLTGGYEQYF. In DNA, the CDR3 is TGTGCCAGCGCCAACTATTTAACGGGAGGCTACGAGCAGTACTTC.

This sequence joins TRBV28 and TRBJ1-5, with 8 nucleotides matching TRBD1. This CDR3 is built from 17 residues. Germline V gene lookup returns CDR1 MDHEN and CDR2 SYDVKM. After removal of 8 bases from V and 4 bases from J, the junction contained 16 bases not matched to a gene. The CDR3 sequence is CASGRDRILTLNQPQHF. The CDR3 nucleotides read TGTGCCAGCGGGAGGGACAGGATCTTAACTCTTAATCAGCCCCAGCATTTT.

CDR3 loop: CASSIEGGLPYEQYF. The CDR3 nucleotides read TGTGCCAGTAGTATAGAGGGGGGGCTCCCCTACGAGCAGTACTTC. The genes are TRBV19 and TRBJ2-7; D may be TRBD2 (7 bases). V was clipped by 0 bases and J by 2 bases, with 11 bases between them. Germline-derived CDR1 and CDR2 are LNHDA and SQIVND (reference sequence). The CDR3 runs 15 residues. Variable domain in full (rest from reference TRBV19 and TRBJ2-7): DGGITQSPKYLFRKEGQNVTLSCEQNLNHDAMYWYRQDPGQGLRLIYYSQIVNDFQKGDIAEGYSVSREKKESFPLTVTSAQKNPTAFYLCASSIEGGLPYEQYFGPGTRLTVT.

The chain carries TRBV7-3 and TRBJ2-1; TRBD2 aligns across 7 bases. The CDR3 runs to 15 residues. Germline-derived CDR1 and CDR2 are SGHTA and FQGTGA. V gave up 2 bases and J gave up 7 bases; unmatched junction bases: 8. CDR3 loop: CASSLGSRGGNEQFF. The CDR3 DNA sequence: TGTGCCAGCAGCTTAGGCTCTCGGGGAGGGAATGAGCAGTTCTTC.

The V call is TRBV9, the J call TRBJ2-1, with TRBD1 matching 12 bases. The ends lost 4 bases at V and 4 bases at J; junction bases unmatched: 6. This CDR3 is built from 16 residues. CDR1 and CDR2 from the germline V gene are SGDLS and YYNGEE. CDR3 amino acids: CASSPGDRGRYNEQFF. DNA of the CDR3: TGTGCCAGCAGCCCCGGGGACAGGGGGCGATACAATGAGCAGTTCTTC.

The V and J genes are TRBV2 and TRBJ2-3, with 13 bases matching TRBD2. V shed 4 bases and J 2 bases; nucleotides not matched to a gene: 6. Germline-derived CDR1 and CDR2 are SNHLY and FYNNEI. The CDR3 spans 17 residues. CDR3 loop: CASSVLTSGGLTDTQYF. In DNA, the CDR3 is TGTGCCAGCAGTGTCTTGACTAGCGGGGGGCTCACAGATACGCAGTATTTT. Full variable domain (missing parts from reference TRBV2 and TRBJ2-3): EPEVTQTPSHQVTQMGQEVILRCVPISNHLYFYWYRQILGQKVEFLVSFYNNEISEKSEIFDDQFSVERPDGSNFTLKIRSTKLEDSAMYFCASSVLTSGGLTDTQYFGPGTRLTVL.

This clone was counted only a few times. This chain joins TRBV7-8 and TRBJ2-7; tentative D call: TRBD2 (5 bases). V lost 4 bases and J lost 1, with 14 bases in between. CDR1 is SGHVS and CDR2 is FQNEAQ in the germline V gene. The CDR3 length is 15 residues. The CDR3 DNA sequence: TGTGCCAGCAGCTCCCCGACGGAGGCGTCCTACGAGCAGTACTTC. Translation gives CASSSPTEASYEQYF.

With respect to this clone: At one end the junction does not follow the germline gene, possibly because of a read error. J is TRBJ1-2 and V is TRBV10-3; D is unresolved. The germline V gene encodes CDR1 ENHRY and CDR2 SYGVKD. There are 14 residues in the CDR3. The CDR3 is CAISPHGGNSGYTF. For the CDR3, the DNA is TGTGCCATCAGTCCTCATGGAGGCAACTCTGGCTACACCTTC.

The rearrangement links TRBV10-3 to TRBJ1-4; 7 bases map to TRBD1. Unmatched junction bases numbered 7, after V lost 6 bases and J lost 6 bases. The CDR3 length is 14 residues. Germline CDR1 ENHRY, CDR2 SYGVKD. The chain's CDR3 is CAISSTGIHEKLFF. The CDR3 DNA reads TGTGCCATCAGCTCGACAGGGATACATGAAAAACTGTTTTTT.

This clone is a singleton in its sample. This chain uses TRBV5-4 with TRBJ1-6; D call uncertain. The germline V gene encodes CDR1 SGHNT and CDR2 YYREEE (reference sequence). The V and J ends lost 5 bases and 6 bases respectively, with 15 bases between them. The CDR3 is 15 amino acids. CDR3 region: CASSPGRTSNSPLHF. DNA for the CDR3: TGTGCCAGCAGTCCCGGGAGGACTAGTAATTCACCCCTCCACTTT.

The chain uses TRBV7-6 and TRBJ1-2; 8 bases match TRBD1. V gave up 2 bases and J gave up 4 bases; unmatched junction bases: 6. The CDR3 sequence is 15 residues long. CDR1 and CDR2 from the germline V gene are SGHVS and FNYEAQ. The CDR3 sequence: CASSLRAGGGYGYTF. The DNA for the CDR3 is TGTGCCAGCAGCTTACGCGCAGGGGGCGGCTATGGCTACACCTTC.

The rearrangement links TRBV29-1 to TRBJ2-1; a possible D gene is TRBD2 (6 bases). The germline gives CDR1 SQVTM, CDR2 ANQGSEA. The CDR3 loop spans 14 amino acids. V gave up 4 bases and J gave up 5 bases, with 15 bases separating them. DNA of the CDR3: TGCAGCGTTGCTATAGTAGCGGAAAACAATGAGCAGTTCTTC. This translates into CSVAIVAENNEQFF.

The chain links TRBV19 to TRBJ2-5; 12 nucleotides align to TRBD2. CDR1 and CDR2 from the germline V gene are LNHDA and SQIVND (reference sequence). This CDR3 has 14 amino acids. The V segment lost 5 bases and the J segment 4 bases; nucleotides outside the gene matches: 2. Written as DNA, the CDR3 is TGTGCCAGTAGTTCGACTAGCGGGAGAGAGACCCAGTACTTC. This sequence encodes CASSSTSGRETQYF.

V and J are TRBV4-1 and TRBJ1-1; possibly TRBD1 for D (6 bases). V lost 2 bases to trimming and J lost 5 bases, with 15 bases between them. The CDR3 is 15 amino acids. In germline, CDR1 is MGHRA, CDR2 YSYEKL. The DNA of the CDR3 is TGCGCCAGCAGCCAAAATCAGGGGTCAAATACTGAAGCTTTCTTT. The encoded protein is CASSQNQGSNTEAFF.

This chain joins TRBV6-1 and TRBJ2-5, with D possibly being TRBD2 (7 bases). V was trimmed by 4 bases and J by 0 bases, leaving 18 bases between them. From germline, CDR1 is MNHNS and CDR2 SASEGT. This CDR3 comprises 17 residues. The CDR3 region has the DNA TGTGCCAGCAGTGGCGTGGGAGGGGGTGCGTACCAAGAGACCCAGTACTTC. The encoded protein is CASSGVGGGAYQETQYF.

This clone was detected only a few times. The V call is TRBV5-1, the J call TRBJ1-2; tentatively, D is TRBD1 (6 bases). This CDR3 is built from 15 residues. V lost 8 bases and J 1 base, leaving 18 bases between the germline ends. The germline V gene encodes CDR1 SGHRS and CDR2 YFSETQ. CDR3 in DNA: TGCGCCAGTTCAGATGGGCAGGGGATTAACTATGGCTACACCTTC. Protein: CASSDGQGINYGYTF.

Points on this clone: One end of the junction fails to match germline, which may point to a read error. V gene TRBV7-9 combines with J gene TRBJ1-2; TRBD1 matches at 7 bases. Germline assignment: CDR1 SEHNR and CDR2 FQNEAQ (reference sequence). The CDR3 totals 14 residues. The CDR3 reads CASGPGTAGYGYPF. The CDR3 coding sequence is TGTGCCAGCGGCCCAGGGACAGCTGGCTATGGCTACCCCTTC.

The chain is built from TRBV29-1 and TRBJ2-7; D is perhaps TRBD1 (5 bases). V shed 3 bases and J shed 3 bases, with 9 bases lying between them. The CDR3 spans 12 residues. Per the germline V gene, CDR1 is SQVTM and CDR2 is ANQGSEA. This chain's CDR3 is CSVEDTNYEQYF. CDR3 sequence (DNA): TGCAGCGTTGAGGACACGAACTACGAGCAGTACTTC.

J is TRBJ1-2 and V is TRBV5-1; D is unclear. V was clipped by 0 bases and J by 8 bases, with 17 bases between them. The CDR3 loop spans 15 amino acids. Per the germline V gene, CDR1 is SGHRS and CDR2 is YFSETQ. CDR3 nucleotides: TGCGCCAGCAGCTTGGCGCGACGGGATCCTATAGGCTACACCTTC. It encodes CASSLARRDPIGYTF.

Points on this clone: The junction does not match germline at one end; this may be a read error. CDR3 residues: CSSSPGQAYEQYF. CDR3 nucleotides: TGTTCCAGCAGCCCGGGACAGGCCTACGAGCAGTACTTC. This chain joins TRBV7-9 and TRBJ2-7, with 8 bases fitting TRBD1. The CDR3 covers 13 residues. Germline V gene data show CDR1 as SEHNR and CDR2 as FQNEAQ (reference sequence). Filled out from reference TRBV7-9 and TRBJ2-7, the complete variable domain reads DTGVSQNPRHKITKRGQNVTFRCDPISEHNRLYWYRQTLGQGPEFLTYFQNEAQLEKSRLLSDRFSAERPKGSFSTLEIQRTEQGDSAMYLCSSSPGQAYEQYFGPGTRLTVT.

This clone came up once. The CDR3 protein is CASSLASGGVTEAFF. The CDR3 DNA sequence: TGTGCCAGCAGCTTGGCCAGCGGGGGGGTTACTGAAGCTTTCTTT. The gene calls are TRBV5-4 and TRBJ1-1; TRBD1 is a possible D gene (5 bases). Germline-derived CDR1 and CDR2 are SGHNT and YYREEE (reference sequence). The germline V and J ends were trimmed by 0 bases and 5 bases, with 14 bases remaining between them. The CDR3 is 15 residues long.

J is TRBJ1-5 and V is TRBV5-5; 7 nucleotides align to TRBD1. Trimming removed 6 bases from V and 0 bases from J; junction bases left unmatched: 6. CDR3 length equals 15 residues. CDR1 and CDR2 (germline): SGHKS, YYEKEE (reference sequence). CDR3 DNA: TGTGCCAGCACTCCAGGGGGTTATAGCAATCAGCCCCAGCATTTT. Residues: CASTPGGYSNQPQHF. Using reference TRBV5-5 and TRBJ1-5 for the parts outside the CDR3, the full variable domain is DAGVTQSPTHLIKTRGQQVTLRCSPISGHKSVSWYQQVLGQGPQFIFQYYEKEERGRGNFPDRFSARQFPNYSSELNVNALLLGDSALYLCASTPGGYSNQPQHFGDGTRLSIL.

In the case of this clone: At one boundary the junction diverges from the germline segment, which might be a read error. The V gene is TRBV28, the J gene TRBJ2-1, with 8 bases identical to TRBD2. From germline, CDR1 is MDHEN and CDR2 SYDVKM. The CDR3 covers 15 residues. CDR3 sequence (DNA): TGTGCCAGCACTCTAGCGGGCTCCTCCCACAATGAGCAGTTCTTC. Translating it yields CASTLAGSSHNEQFF.

This CDR3 reads CASSDPQGMNTEAFF. Here the CDR3 DNA reads TGTGCCAGCAGTGACCCCCAGGGGATGAACACTGAAGCTTTCTTT. The rearrangement uses TRBV25-1 and TRBJ1-1; D possibly corresponds to TRBD1 (6 bases). In germline, CDR1 is MGHDK, CDR2 SYGVNS. The CDR3 covers 15 residues. The V gene lost 3 bases and the J gene lost 0 bases, with 11 bases spanning the gap.

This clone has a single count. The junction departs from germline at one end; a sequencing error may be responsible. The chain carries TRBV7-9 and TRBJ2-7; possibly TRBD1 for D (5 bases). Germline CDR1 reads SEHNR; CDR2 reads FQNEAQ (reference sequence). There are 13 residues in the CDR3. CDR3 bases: TGTTCCAGCTGCCCCGACAGCTTCTACGAGCAGTACTTC. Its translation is CSSCPDSFYEQYF.